A selection of T cell receptor beta chains follows, all from one sample in a study of T-cell reconstitution after alpha-beta-depleted transplantation in children. TCRdb passed the PCR reads through MiXCR, listing each CDR3 protein once. The sample consists of about 230,000 distinct CDR3 sequences, roughly a tenth of them appearing once. Sequencing used PBMCs, obtained before TCRalphabeta/CD19-depleted stem cell transplant. These receptors were collected from a child less than two years old with acute myeloid leukemia, due to receive a stem cell transplant. Both conserved end residues are part of each CDR3. A D gene is named only where the DNA matches it firmly. A clone size is listed for some rows: how often the clone was seen (once, few, many), or a class if it is expanded.

D gene: .
J gene: TRBJ2-3
V gene: TRBV3-1
clone size: many
CDR3 DNA: TGTGCCAGCAGCCAATCTCCCGTCCCAGATACGCAGTATTTT
CDR3 protein: CASSQSPVPDTQYF

D gene: TRBD1
J gene: TRBJ2-2
V gene: TRBV19
clone size: few
CDR3 DNA: TGTGCCAGTAGGATCACAGGGGGCGACGGGGAGCTGTTTTTT
CDR3 protein: CASRITGGDGELFF

D gene: .
J gene: TRBJ1-1
V gene: TRBV5-5
clone size: many
CDR3 DNA: TGTGCCAGCAGCGAAGCAGTCCGGAGAACTGAAGCTTTCTTT
CDR3 protein: CASSEAVRRTEAFF

D gene: TRBD2
J gene: TRBJ2-5
V gene: TRBV13
clone size: .
CDR3 DNA: TGTGCCAGCAGCCCCGGGCCTAGCGGGAGAGGAGGCCAAGAGACCCAGTACTTC
CDR3 protein: CASSPGPSGRGGQETQYF

D gene: TRBD1
J gene: TRBJ1-5
V gene: TRBV2
clone size: many
CDR3 DNA: TGTGCCAGCAGTAAGGGACAGGTCTCGCCCCAGCATTTT
CDR3 protein: CASSKGQVSPQHF

D gene: .
J gene: TRBJ2-1
V gene: TRBV18
clone size: many
CDR3 DNA: TGTGCCAGCCTGTCTTATGGGGGTGAGCAGTTCTTC
CDR3 protein: CASLSYGGEQFF

D gene: .
J gene: TRBJ2-3
V gene: TRBV18
clone size: many
CDR3 DNA: TGTGCCAGCTCACCACGATTTGGACAGGGAGCGGGAGTACGATATACGCAGTATTTT
CDR3 protein: CASSPRFGQGAGVRYTQYF

D gene: .
J gene: TRBJ1-2
V gene: TRBV28
clone size: many
CDR3 DNA: TGTGCCAGCAGTAACAGGGTTGCCCACACCTTC
CDR3 protein: CASSNRVAHTF

D gene: .
J gene: TRBJ2-3
V gene: TRBV20-1
clone size: many
CDR3 DNA: TGCAGTGCGAGGGGTGACGGGATCACAGATACGCAGTATTTT
CDR3 protein: CSARGDGITDTQYF

D gene: TRBD1
J gene: TRBJ1-3
V gene: TRBV30
clone size: many
CDR3 DNA: TGTGCCTGGACCCCGGACAGGGTCGGGAACACCATATATTTT
CDR3 protein: CAWTPDRVGNTIYF

D gene: .
J gene: TRBJ2-3
V gene: TRBV12-3/TRBV12-4
clone size: many
CDR3 DNA: TGTGCCAGCAGTTTAAATGCAGGGGCGGGAGATACGCAGTATTTT
CDR3 protein: CASSLNAGAGDTQYF

D gene: TRBD1
J gene: TRBJ1-2
V gene: TRBV20-1
clone size: many
CDR3 DNA: TGCAGTGCGAAGACAGGGGACTCGTATGGCTACACCTTC
CDR3 protein: CSAKTGDSYGYTF

D gene: .
J gene: TRBJ1-3
V gene: TRBV6-5
clone size: many
CDR3 DNA: TGTGCCAGCAGTTACACAGGGAACCCTTCAGGAAACACCATATATTTT
CDR3 protein: CASSYTGNPSGNTIYF

D gene: .
J gene: TRBJ1-1
V gene: TRBV9
clone size: many
CDR3 DNA: TGTGCCAGCAGCGTAGTCACGAACACTGAAGCTTTCTTT
CDR3 protein: CASSVVTNTEAFF

D gene: TRBD2
J gene: TRBJ2-3
V gene: TRBV28
clone size: many
CDR3 DNA: TGTGCCAGCAGTTTCCTAGCGGGATATCGTAATACGCAGTATTTT
CDR3 protein: CASSFLAGYRNTQYF

D gene: .
J gene: TRBJ2-7
V gene: TRBV20-1
clone size: many
CDR3 DNA: TGCAGTGCTAGTGCCGCGGGGGCGGGCTCCTACGAGCAGTACTTC
CDR3 protein: CSASAAGAGSYEQYF

D gene: TRBD2
J gene: TRBJ2-3
V gene: TRBV3-1
clone size: many
CDR3 DNA: TGTGCCAGCAGCCTAAAACTCCTACTAGCGGGAGGGCCGAATACGCAGTATTTT
CDR3 protein: CASSLKLLLAGGPNTQYF

D gene: .
J gene: TRBJ1-4
V gene: TRBV7-2
clone size: many
CDR3 DNA: TGTGCCAGCAGCCCCTGGACTACAACTAATGAAAAACTGTTTTTT
CDR3 protein: CASSPWTTTNEKLFF

D gene: TRBD1
J gene: TRBJ2-5
V gene: TRBV5-6
clone size: .
CDR3 DNA: TGTGCCAGCAGCCAGGGACAGGGAATTCAAGAGACCCAGTACTTC
CDR3 protein: CASSQGQGIQETQYF

D gene: TRBD2
J gene: TRBJ2-1
V gene: TRBV7-2
clone size: many
CDR3 DNA: TGTGCCAGCAGCTTTAGCGGGATAAACAATGAGCAGTTCTTC
CDR3 protein: CASSFSGINNEQFF

D gene: TRBD2
J gene: TRBJ2-1
V gene: TRBV11-2
clone size: .
CDR3 DNA: TGTGCCAGCAGACTACTAGCGAAAGACAATGAGCAGTTCTTC
CDR3 protein: CASRLLAKDNEQFF

D gene: TRBD2
J gene: TRBJ2-3
V gene: TRBV7-6
clone size: many
CDR3 DNA: TGTGCCAGCAGTCGCCTAGCGGGGATCACAGATACGCAGTATTTT
CDR3 protein: CASSRLAGITDTQYF

D gene: TRBD1
J gene: TRBJ2-3
V gene: TRBV28
clone size: many
CDR3 DNA: TGTGCCAGCAGTTCCAACAGGGGAACCACTAGCACAGATACGCAGTATTTT
CDR3 protein: CASSSNRGTTSTDTQYF

D gene: TRBD1
J gene: TRBJ1-6
V gene: TRBV19
clone size: .
CDR3 DNA: TGTGCCAGTAGTACCGGACAGGATTCACCCCTCCACTTT
CDR3 protein: CASSTGQDSPLHF